This TCR beta chain was sequenced during a study of beta chain features in type 1 diabetes (dated by TCRdb to the late 2010s). Background for the entire study: Mean age, gender distribution, total cell number and subset yield did not differ between patients and healthy donors. Whereas all 30 or so donors provided naive and central memory subsets, regulatory and stem cell-like memory subsets were isolated from just 8 patients and about 8 healthy donors. In the study, recently diagnosed type 1 diabetes patients and matched healthy donors were compared on the TCRB repertoires of their sorted circulating CD4+ T cell subsets. A total of 85 million to 140 million sorted cells were examined across all samples, and the number of cells per subset was strongly correlated with RNA yield. General conclusions and limits of the study: PCR may preferentially amplify shorter templates, but because patient and control samples were amplified and corrected together, any resulting skew would affect both groups equally. A moderate but significant shortening of TCRB CDR3 length was observed in type 1 diabetes patients in all four CD4+ subsets. Patients with type 1 diabetes made fewer insertions and deleted more nucleotides at VDJ recombination sites, implying thymic rearrangement abnormalities. Because cDNA rather than genomic DNA was sequenced, highly expressing activated cells could have been over-represented, although no difference in activation and CD3 levels was found between groups. Naive, central memory and regulatory TCRB repertoires appeared to be more alike among patients than among healthy donors. Because the HLA sub-analyses included only small numbers of individuals, any influence of HLA type on TCRB rearrangement was left unresolved.

The entire isolated RNA was reverse transcribed using the High Capacity cDNA Reverse Transcription Kit, and thus expressed TCRB transcripts were sequenced. Naive, central memory and regulatory T cell samples underwent deep immunoSEQ sequencing, averaging around 3.6 million total reads per sample. Sorted cells were lysed in RLT buffer, and RNA was extracted using DNase-treated RNeasy Micro or Mini kits according to cell number. To prevent cross-contamination, every cell subset was processed on its own, while patient and healthy donor samples were processed together. The immunoSEQ multiplex PCR was used to amplify TCRB sequences from cDNA, generating 87-bp fragments that spanned the CDR3 region. Sequencing of the amplicons was done on the Illumina HiSeq platform. The source study handled its data this way. Synthetic template baselines were used to correct PCR bias computationally, reads within Hamming distance 2 were collapsed together, and singletons that could not be merged were discarded. Reads were aligned against IMGT so that V, D and J genes, CDR3 length and insertions or deletions at six rearrangement sites could be assigned. Within each subset, clonotype counts were normalized to sorted cell number, after which true diversity and Gini coefficients were computed with the tcR R package. The overlap coefficient, calculated on TCRB nucleotide sequences, was used to quantify repertoire sharing. In TCRdb, the immuneACCESS table is reduced to in-frame sequences with V and J assigned. These tables do not hold every clone; where another copy was compared, an unresolved V gene accounts for under half, and the others remain unexplained. Clonal size and the V and J genes are those of that table, whereas D and trimming came from the DNA. This sample comprises around 160,000 clones, 40% to 55% of them detected only once. The ten most abundant clones make up around 0.45% of the sample.

Comment on this clone: What this receptor recognizes is not known. Base quality data are lacking; no much larger clone is found one base away.

Each donor gave one peripheral blood draw, averaging approximately 110 mL, which was collected into heparinised tubes. A BD FACSAria II and a panel including CD45RO, CCR7, CD25, CD127, CD95 and CD27 were used to sort naive, central memory, regulatory and stem cell-like memory CD4+ T cells. Purity was above 98% for every sorted population. PBMCs were separated immediately by Lymphoprep density gradient centrifugation and were stained directly, without being cultured. Samples were stained and sorted in pairs, with one healthy donor and one patient per experiment, so that batch effects were minimized. V and J are trimmed by 4 bases and 4 bases, and the gene matches miss 6 bases of the junction. The CDR3, cysteine through phenylalanine, is 15 amino acids long. Solely the CDR3 DNA is kept, with 45 bases framed from the first base. The CDR1 and CDR2 encoded by the germline V gene are LGHNA and YNFKEQ.

The V and J segments used are TRBV4-2 and TRBJ2-5, and 10 junction bases match TRBD2. Sequenced: Tregs from blood. The sample's cell subset or site, from its label and the paper: regulatory CD4+ T cells. The source is a man aged 18 to 29 in good health. The sequenced DNA is TGTGCCAGCAGCCTAGCGGGGGGCTTCCGAGAGACCCAGTACTTC. The encoded protein is CASSLAGGFRETQYF.